This T cell receptor (beta chain) was obtained from a study of cytomegalovirus exposure and HLA in healthy donors. Primers for the PCR totalled 60 Vbeta and 13 Jbeta. Repertoires were generated with immunoSEQ multiplex PCR, while TCRdb's copy carries only in-frame clones and drops some. The table has about 110,000 clones, 60% to 75% seen once. Trimming stripped 2 bases from V and 6 bases from J, with 12 bases between. The CDR3 totals 14 residues. Germline V gene data show CDR1 as SGDLS and CDR2 as YYNGEE. This sequence originates from a man aged 30-40 years in good health and CMV-seronegative. What was sequenced was PBMCs. This chain connects TRBV9 to TRBJ1-5; possible D gene TRBD1, 6 bases. The CDR3 is CASSVEDSGQPQHF. The CDR3 DNA sequence: TGTGCCAGCAGCGTGGAGGACAGCGGTCAGCCCCAGCATTTT.